These 19 T cell receptor beta chains were sequenced from one sample in a study of blood T cell repertoires in COVID-19. Only in-frame clones appear in the TCRdb table, and some are missing; sequencing was by immunoSEQ multiplex PCR. The sample holds some 130,000 clones, nearly 70% seen once. Sequenced input: peripheral blood. These receptors were taken from a woman in her 70s with acute or convalescent COVID-19.

The genes are TRBV9 and TRBJ2-2; 7 nucleotides align to TRBD2. The CDR3 has 16 residues. The V and J ends lost 3 bases and 3 bases, in that order; junction bases with no gene match: 8. Germline lookup yields CDR1 SGDLS and CDR2 YYNGEE. CDR3 amino acids: CASSEAGTFYTGELFF. The CDR3 DNA sequence: TGTGCCAGCAGCGAAGCGGGGACTTTCTACACCGGGGAGCTGTTTTTT.

This clone was seen just once. This rearrangement joins TRBV11-2 to TRBJ2-3; 9 nucleotides line up with TRBD2. This CDR3 is built from 15 residues. The J segment lost 4 bases and the V segment lost 5 bases, leaving 7 bases of the junction unmatched. CDR1 is SGHAT, CDR2 FQNNGV, per germline. CDR3 sequence: CASSIMTSGSDTQYF. The CDR3 nucleotides read TGTGCCAGCAGCATCATGACTAGCGGATCAGATACGCAGTATTTT.

This clone was seen a handful of times. The genes are TRBV28 and TRBJ1-2; 7 nucleotides agree with TRBD1. There are 13 residues in the CDR3. The germline gives CDR1 MDHEN, CDR2 SYDVKM. V lost 10 bases, J lost 6 bases, and 11 bases stayed unmatched. CDR3 loop: CATEVSTGHGYTF. The CDR3 coding sequence is TGTGCCACCGAAGTCTCGACAGGGCATGGCTACACCTTC.

This chain joins TRBV28 and TRBJ1-4; D ambiguous. The V gene's germline CDR1 is MDHEN and CDR2 SYDVKM. There are 14 residues in the CDR3. The V gene lost 4 bases and the J gene lost 8 bases, with 14 bases spanning the gap. Here the CDR3 DNA reads TGTGCCAGCAGTTCTCCCCCGGCCGGGGAAAAACTGTTTTTT. Translation gives CASSSPPAGEKLFF. The variable domain in full, with the rest retrieved from reference TRBV28 and TRBJ1-4, is DVKVTQSSRYLVKRTGEKVFLECVQDMDHENMFWYRQDPGLGLRLIYFSYDVKMKEKGDIPEGYSVSREKKERFSLILESASTNQTSMYLCASSSPPAGEKLFFGSGTQLSVL.

The chain employs TRBV28 and TRBJ2-2; 7 bases are a match to TRBD1. From germline, CDR1 is MDHEN and CDR2 SYDVKM. The CDR3 loop spans 15 amino acids. Germline trimming cut 6 bases from V and 4 bases from J; bases unmatched to any gene: 8. The CDR3 bases are TGTGCCAGCAGAATCCGGGACAGACTCACCGGGGAGCTGTTTTTT. Protein: CASRIRDRLTGELFF.

CDR3 in DNA: TGTGCCAGTAGTTTCGGAGACTCACCGTCCTACGAGCAGTACTTC. Protein: CASSFGDSPSYEQYF. The chain uses TRBV19 and TRBJ2-7; D is unclear. Germline V gives CDR1 LNHDA, CDR2 SQIVND (reference sequence). Trimming took off 5 bases at V and 1 base at J, with 15 bases between the two ends. This CDR3 has 15 amino acids.

V gene TRBV7-9 combines with J gene TRBJ2-1; a possible D gene is TRBD1 (5 bases). This CDR3 has 12 residues. Germline CDR1 reads SEHNR; CDR2 reads FQNEAQ (reference sequence). Trimming shortened V by 5 bases and J by 10 bases, and 12 bases separated the two germline ends. The CDR3 loop reads CASSPPGFEQFF. CDR3 nucleotides: TGTGCCAGCAGCCCACCAGGGTTCGAGCAGTTCTTC.

There are a few counts of this clone. V usage is TRBV3-1 (or the pseudogene TRBV3-2) and J usage is TRBJ2-7, with 12 bases that match TRBD2. Germline CDR1 and CDR2: LGHDT and YNNKEL (reference sequence). CDR3 length: 17 amino acids. The V gene end was trimmed by 1 base and the J gene end by 2 bases; junction bases not matched to a gene: 6. The CDR3 DNA reads as TGTGCCAGCAGCCAAGCCACTCTAGCGGGAGGGCCCTACGAGCAGTACTTC. This codes for CASSQATLAGGPYEQYF.

The CDR3 DNA follows: TGTGCCAGCAGCCACGTGAGGATGTACGGCTACACCTTC. Translation: CASSHVRMYGYTF. V and J are TRBV14 and TRBJ1-2; no definite D call. CDR1 and CDR2 (germline): SGHDN, FVKESK. The CDR3 length is 13 residues. V gave up 3 bases and J gave up 8 bases, with 13 bases separating them.

This clone has just one count. This rearrangement joins TRBV2 to TRBJ2-5, with TRBD2 matching 10 bases. The CDR3 is 14 amino acids. V lost 8 bases, J lost 0 bases, and 3 bases stayed unmatched. Per germline, CDR1 SNHLY and CDR2 FYNNEI. CDR3 coding DNA: TGTGCCAGCCCGACTAGCGGGTACCAAGAGACCCAGTACTTC. Protein: CASPTSGYQETQYF.

This clone appeared a few times. This sequence joins TRBV4-1 and TRBJ2-1; 13 positions agree with TRBD2. Germline CDR1 and CDR2: MGHRA and YSYEKL. The V gene end was trimmed by 4 bases and the J gene end by 4 bases; junction bases not matched to a gene: 4. CDR3 size: 16 residues. CDR3 loop: CASSLTSGGVYNEQFF. The DNA of the CDR3 is TGCGCCAGCAGCCTAACTAGCGGGGGGGTATACAATGAGCAGTTCTTC.

The chain links TRBV19 to TRBJ1-3; TRBD1 agrees at 8 bases. Germline V gene data show CDR1 as LNHDA and CDR2 as SQIVND (reference sequence). The CDR3 is 15 amino acids. The V segment lost 4 bases and the J segment 2 bases; nucleotides outside the gene matches: 4. CDR3 sequence (DNA): TGTGCCAGTAGTACCTCAGGGGGCCCTGGAAACACCATATATTTT. Residues: CASSTSGGPGNTIYF.

The V and J genes are TRBV7-2 and TRBJ1-1; D uncertain. Trimming shortened V by 2 bases and J by 4 bases, and 11 bases separated the two germline ends. From germline, CDR1 is SGHTA and CDR2 FQGNSA. The CDR3 extends over 14 amino acids. The CDR3 coding sequence is TGTGCCAGCAGCTTATCTGGCGGGGTCACTGAAGCTTTCTTT. It encodes CASSLSGGVTEAFF. Together with reference TRBV7-2 and TRBJ1-1, the CDR3 gives the full variable domain: GAGVSQSPSNKVTEKGKDVELRCDPISGHTALYWYRQSLGQGLEFLIYFQGNSAPDKSGLPSDRFSAERTGGSVSTLTIQRTQQEDSAVYLCASSLSGGVTEAFFGQGTRLTVV.

The rearrangement uses TRBV2 and TRBJ1-4; 7 bases map to TRBD1. Germline V gives CDR1 SNHLY, CDR2 FYNNEI. The V gene end was trimmed by 3 bases and the J gene end by 4 bases; junction bases not matched to a gene: 5. The CDR3 has 15 residues. CDR3 in DNA: TGTGCCAGCAGTGACCCGGACAGGTTTAATGAAAAACTGTTTTTT. Translation: CASSDPDRFNEKLFF.

This clone was picked up a small number of times. The J gene is TRBJ1-4, the V gene TRBV14; D ambiguous. The ends were cut back, 4 bases at V and 4 bases at J, with 7 bases in the middle. The CDR3 totals 13 residues. CDR1 is SGHDN, CDR2 FVKESK, per germline. The CDR3 reads CASSPGYNEKLFF. For the CDR3, the DNA is TGTGCCAGCAGCCCGGGATATAATGAAAAACTGTTTTTT.

The sample holds one count of this clone. The V and J genes are TRBV10-3 and TRBJ2-3; 11 nucleotides agree with TRBD2. Per germline, CDR1 ENHRY and CDR2 SYGVKD. This CDR3 contains 15 residues. Unmatched junction bases numbered 5, after V lost 7 bases and J lost 2 bases. CDR3 bases: TGTGCCATCAAAGGGACTAGCGGTACCACAGATACGCAGTATTTT. Translated, it gives CAIKGTSGTTDTQYF.

The CDR3: CASSYSQGAGYGYTF. The CDR3 DNA is TGTGCCAGCAGTTACTCACAGGGGGCAGGCTATGGCTACACCTTC. V is TRBV6-5 and J is TRBJ1-2; 9 nucleotides agree with TRBD1. Germline V gene data show CDR1 as MNHEY and CDR2 as SVGAGI. The V gene end was trimmed by 0 bases and the J gene end by 4 bases; junction bases not matched to a gene: 3. This CDR3 comprises 15 residues.

This chain joins TRBV5-1 and TRBJ1-1, with a weak D call TRBD1 (5 bases). CDR1 and CDR2 from the germline V gene are SGHRS and YFSETQ. V was clipped by 4 bases and J by 8 bases, with 18 bases between them. The CDR3 sequence is 14 residues long. In DNA, the CDR3 is TGCGCCAGCAGCGGGGGACTGCGATATGGGGAAGCTTTCTTT. It specifies CASSGGLRYGEAFF.

This clone was observed a handful of times. The chain recombines TRBV19 with TRBJ2-1; 7 bases match TRBD1. The CDR3 consists of 15 residues. CDR1 is LNHDA and CDR2 is SQIVND in the germline V gene (reference sequence). V gave up 5 bases and J gave up 9 bases; unmatched junction bases: 13. CDR3 protein: CASSPSADYRGEQFF. CDR3 DNA sequence: TGTGCCAGTAGTCCATCGGCAGACTACAGGGGTGAGCAGTTCTTC.